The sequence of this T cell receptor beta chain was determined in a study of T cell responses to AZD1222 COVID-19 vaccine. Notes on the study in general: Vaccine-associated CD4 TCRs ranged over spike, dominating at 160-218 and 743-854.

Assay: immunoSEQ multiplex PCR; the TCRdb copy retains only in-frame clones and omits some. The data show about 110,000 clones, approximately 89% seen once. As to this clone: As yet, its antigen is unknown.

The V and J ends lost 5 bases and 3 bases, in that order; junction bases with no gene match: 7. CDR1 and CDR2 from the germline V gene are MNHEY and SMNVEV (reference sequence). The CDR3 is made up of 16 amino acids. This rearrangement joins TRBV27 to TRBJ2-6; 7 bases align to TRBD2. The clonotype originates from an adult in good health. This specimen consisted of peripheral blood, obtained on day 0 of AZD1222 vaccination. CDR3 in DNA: TGTGCCAGCAGTGATGTGCGGGGGAGTGGGGCCAACGTCCTGACTTTC. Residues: CASSDVRGSGANVLTF.